What follows describes a single T cell receptor beta chain. This entry is derived from a study of T cell changes during pregnancy in multiple sclerosis. V lost 5 bases to trimming and J lost 10 bases; unmatched junction nucleotides: 7. There are 14 residues in the CDR3. CDR1 and CDR2 (germline): LNHDA, SQIVND (reference sequence). Assay: immunoSEQ multiplex PCR; the TCRdb copy retains only in-frame clones and omits some. This table has 80,000 to 100,000 clones, 85% to 95% appearing once. The receptor was derived from a female donor with multiple sclerosis, enrolled in a pregnancy study. The chain carries TRBV19 and TRBJ2-3, with 12 bases aligning to TRBD2. This material consisted of peripheral blood, taken in the first trimester of pregnancy. CDR3 protein: CASSEGLAGLPQYF. CDR3 nucleotides: TGTGCCAGTAGTGAGGGACTAGCGGGCCTCCCGCAGTATTTT. Supplemented by reference TRBV19 and TRBJ2-3, the full variable domain reads DGGITQSPKYLFRKEGQNVTLSCEQNLNHDAMYWYRQDPGQGLRLIYYSQIVNDFQKGDIAEGYSVSREKKESFPLTVTSAQKNPTAFYLCASSEGLAGLPQYFGPGTRLTVL.